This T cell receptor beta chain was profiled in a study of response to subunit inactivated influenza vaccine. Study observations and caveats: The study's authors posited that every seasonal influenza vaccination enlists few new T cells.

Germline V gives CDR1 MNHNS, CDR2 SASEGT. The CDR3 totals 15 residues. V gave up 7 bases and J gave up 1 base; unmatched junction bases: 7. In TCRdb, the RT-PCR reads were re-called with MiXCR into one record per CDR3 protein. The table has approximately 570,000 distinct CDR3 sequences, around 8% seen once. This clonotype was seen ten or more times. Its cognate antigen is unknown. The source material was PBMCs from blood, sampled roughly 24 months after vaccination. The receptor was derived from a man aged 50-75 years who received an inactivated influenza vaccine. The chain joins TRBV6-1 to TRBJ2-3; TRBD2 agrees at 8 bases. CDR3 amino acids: CASTQPAGGTDTQYF. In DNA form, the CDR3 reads TGTGCCAGCACCCAACCAGCGGGGGGCACAGATACGCAGTATTTT.